These T cell receptor beta chains were read from a single sample in a study of blood T cell repertoires in COVID-19. The assay was immunoSEQ multiplex PCR, and TCRdb's table has in-frame clones only and misses some. Of 200,000 to 250,000 clones in the sample, around 87% are singletons; the top ten hold about 6%. Sequenced: peripheral blood. Source of these receptors: a man in his fifties or sixties who had recovered from COVID-19. The CDR3 runs from the conserved cysteine through the conserved F or W. The order of the fields is D gene, clone size, V gene, J gene, CDR3 DNA, CDR3 protein. D genes are given only for firm matches. Size is omitted from some rows. Given values are once, few, many or a class for expanded clones.

>NA|NA|TRBV7-9|TRBJ1-4
TGTGCCAGCAGCACCCCGGACAGAGTTAATGAAAAACTGTTTTTT
CASSTPDRVNEKLFF
>TRBD1|few|TRBV2|TRBJ1-6
TGTGCCAGCAGGGACGACAGGGGCTATAATTCACCCCTCCACTTT
CASRDDRGYNSPLHF
>TRBD2|NA|TRBV5-4|TRBJ2-7
TGTGCCAGCAGCACTAGGACTAGCGGGAGGTTACTCTCCTACGAGCAGTACTTC
CASSTRTSGRLLSYEQYF
>NA|once|TRBV3-1/TRBV3-2|TRBJ2-1
TGTGCCAGCACCACCGGCTCCTACAATGAGCAGTTCTTC
CASTTGSYNEQFF
>NA|NA|TRBV14|TRBJ2-2
TGTGCCAGCAGCCCTTCATCGGGTTGGAACACCGGGGAGCTGTTTTTT
CASSPSSGWNTGELFF
>NA|NA|TRBV25-1|TRBJ2-1
TGTGCCAGCAGTGAATTTGGAGGGTTCAATGAGCAGTTCTTC
CASSEFGGFNEQFF
>TRBD2|NA|TRBV28|TRBJ2-7
TGTGCCAGCAGTGCTCCGGGACTAGGAACCTACGAGCAGTACTTC
CASSAPGLGTYEQYF
>NA|NA|TRBV9|TRBJ2-5
TGTGCCAGCAGCGTAGACAGAAGGGAGACCCAGTACTTC
CASSVDRRETQYF
>TRBD1|NA|TRBV30|TRBJ2-7
TGTGCCTGGAGTCCATGGACAGGGTCCTACGAGCAGTACTTC
CAWSPWTGSYEQYF
>TRBD1|few|TRBV6-5|TRBJ1-1
TGTGCCAGCAGGTTGACAGGGGCGGCTGAAGCTTTCTTT
CASRLTGAAEAFF
>TRBD2|few|TRBV3-1/TRBV3-2|TRBJ2-7
TGTGCCAGCAGCCAAAGGGCGGGGGGGTCCGACGAGCAGTACTTC
CASSQRAGGSDEQYF
>TRBD2|NA|TRBV27|TRBJ2-7
TGTGCCAGCACCTTACGGGGCGGGGGGGAGTACGAGCAGTACTTC
CASTLRGGGEYEQYF
>TRBD2|few|TRBV19|TRBJ2-7
TGTGCCGTTGGGAAAAAGGGACTAGCGGGAGTCTCCGAGCAGTACTTC
CAVGKKGLAGVSEQYF
>NA|NA|TRBV25-1|TRBJ1-1
TGTGCCAGCAGTGAAGGGGGGTCCACTGAAGCTTTCTTT
CASSEGGSTEAFF
>NA|NA|TRBV6-4|TRBJ2-4
TGTGCCAGCAGCCCACATTGGAGACGGGCCAAAAACATTCAGTACTTC
CASSPHWRRAKNIQYF
>TRBD1|NA|TRBV5-6|TRBJ1-4
TGTGCCAGCAGCTCGGGACAGCCTAATGAAAAACTGTTTTTT
CASSSGQPNEKLFF
>NA|NA|TRBV5-1|TRBJ1-1
TGCGCCAGCAGCAACGGGGGAGGCCCGCTAAACACTGAAGCTTTCTTT
CASSNGGGPLNTEAFF
>NA|NA|TRBV11-2|TRBJ1-4
TGTGCCAGCAGCTTAGATTCCGGAGGTGAAAAACTGTTTTTT
CASSLDSGGEKLFF